Below are 2 T cell receptor beta chains sequenced from a single sample in a study of blood T cell repertoires in COVID-19. TCRdb's table, derived via immunoSEQ multiplex PCR, lists solely in-frame clones and lacks some. The sample records 250,000 to 300,000 clones, about 88% being singletons. The sequencing sample was made of peripheral blood. The receptors were gathered from a man aged 18-30 years with active or convalescent COVID-19.

This clone was counted once. The rearrangement uses TRBV6-5 and TRBJ2-5, with D perhaps TRBD1 (6 bases). The ends were cut back, 3 bases at V and 4 bases at J, with 9 bases in the middle. Germline assignment: CDR1 MNHEY and CDR2 SVGAGI. The CDR3 is made up of 13 amino acids. The CDR3 DNA sequence: TGTGCCAGCAGTTATATACAGGGAGAGACCCAGTACTTC. It translates to CASSYIQGETQYF.

The chain links TRBV7-2 to TRBJ1-3; tentatively, D is TRBD1 (6 bases). CDR3 length equals 15 residues. V dropped 5 bases and J dropped 4 bases, with 15 bases sitting between them. CDR1 is SGHTA, CDR2 FQGNSA, per germline. The DNA of the CDR3 is TGTGCCAGCAGCATCTCACAGGGACCCGGAAACACCATATATTTT. Protein: CASSISQGPGNTIYF.